This TCR beta chain was captured by sequencing in a study of CD8+ T cells in alopecia areata. Looking at the study overall: Treated patients were given oral tofacitinib, which was dosed at 5 to 10 mg twice daily.

Extraction and reverse transcription of RNA yielded cDNA as the sequencing template. Clones were sequenced by immunoSEQ multiplex PCR, and TCRdb holds only the in-frame ones, with some missing. The table lists around 160,000 clones, 60% of them singletons. Germline V gene lookup returns CDR1 SQVTM and CDR2 ANQGSEA. This CDR3 contains 11 residues. Trimming pared 7 bases from V and 2 bases from J, leaving 8 bases between. The treatment: oral pan-JAK inhibitor, 5-10 mg twice daily. Sampling of alopecia areata patients yielded lesional scalp punch biopsies as well as peripheral blood. The TCR comes from a human donor with alopecia areata. Sequenced here: CD4+ T cells sorted from blood, sampled at week 24, from a patient treated with tofacitinib. V usage is TRBV29-1 and J usage is TRBJ1-1; D is uncertain. CDR3 sequence reads: CSGSRNTEAFF. CDR3 nucleotide sequence: TGCAGCGGAAGCCGAAACACTGAAGCTTTCTTT.